These T cell receptor beta chains were read from a single sample in a study of cytomegalovirus exposure and HLA in healthy donors. Libraries were prepared by immunoSEQ multiplex PCR; TCRdb keeps only in-frame clonotypes and omits some of them. The sample records roughly 150,000 clones, approximately 70% being singletons. The sample taken for sequencing was PBMCs. These receptors originate from a woman aged 60 to 75 in good health and CMV-seropositive. Both conserved end residues are trimmed from each CDR3.

V gene,J gene,CDR3 protein
TRBV5-4,TRBJ2-2,ASTLAGGPSGGELF
TRBV9,TRBJ2-3,ASSVGSAGPTDTQY
TRBV5-1,TRBJ2-7,ASSFGAGGSYEQY
TRBV6-6,TRBJ1-6,ATIGQGGYNSPLH
TRBV29-1,TRBJ2-2,SVELAWTGELF
TRBV7-9,TRBJ2-7,ASDEGTGVYEQY
TRBV27,TRBJ1-1,ASSLRGTGKAF
TRBV4-2,TRBJ1-5,ASSHPGTGVSHQPQH
TRBV28,TRBJ2-1,ASSLAFRSYNEQF
TRBV27,TRBJ1-2,ASSALQGAGGYT
TRBV14,TRBJ2-7,ASSQDGGAPGYEQY
TRBV5-6,TRBJ2-3,ASSLGGRAWDTQY
TRBV7-9,TRBJ2-5,ASSTGTSVPQSRTQY
TRBV15,TRBJ2-3,ATSSLTGSTDTQY
TRBV4-1,TRBJ2-7,ASSQGTGGAYEQY
TRBV5-4,TRBJ1-1,ASSFGQLNTEAF
TRBV18,TRBJ1-5,ASSPLQAGEPQH
TRBV7-6,TRBJ1-1,ASSSLGGTEAF
TRBV6-6,TRBJ1-2,ASSYPGGIYGYT
TRBV7-9,TRBJ1-1,ASSLMTGKAEAF